This T cell receptor (beta chain) is drawn from a study of cytomegalovirus exposure and HLA in healthy donors. The PCR made use of 60 Vbeta and 13 Jbeta primers. Source study methods: As a later analysis found, there were 70 million to 80 million unique TCR beta chains, of which around 9.9 million were shared. Method: immunoSEQ multiplex PCR; TCRdb's copy keeps in-frame clones and lacks some. V and J calls and clone size follow that table, whereas D and trimming were derived from the DNA. The table has around 110,000 clones, around 10% seen once; the top ten hold 3%. Study-wide points: CMV serostatus stood as the only immune exposure information on hand. Reports credit the classifier with highly specific, highly sensitive diagnosis of cytomegalovirus status. Most subjects had HLA-A and HLA-B alleles reportedly predicted accurately by TCR beta sequences.

Germline V gene data show CDR1 as SQVTM and CDR2 as ANQGSEA. V was cut by 6 bases and J by 11 bases, with 16 bases left in between. CDR3 length: 11 residues. Remarks on this clone: What it recognizes is unknown.

The source is a man aged 25 to 40 in good health and CMV-seronegative. Sequencing was carried out using PBMCs. The chain uses TRBV29-1 and TRBJ1-1; maybe TRBD1 (5 bases). CDR3 DNA sequence: TGCAGCGTAAAAGACAGTAGTCGGGCTTTCTTT. This sequence encodes CSVKDSSRAFF.